The 26 T cell receptor beta chains below all came from one sample that was sequenced in a study of shared clonotypes between healthy human individuals. Method: immunoSEQ multiplex PCR; TCRdb's copy keeps in-frame clones and lacks some. This table has around 2.1 million clones, more than 85% appearing once. Positively selected for CCR7, the CD45RO-negative cells used as naive CD8 cells excluded terminally differentiated effector memory CD45RA+ cells. The sample was naive CD8+ T cells from PBMCs. The source of these receptors is a man aged 18 to 30 in good health. Some clones in this sample may be carry-over from other donors' samples.

The chain has TRBV9 and TRBJ2-2; unclear D gene. Germline V gene lookup returns CDR1 SGDLS and CDR2 YYNGEE. The V gene lost 1 base and the J gene lost 0 bases, with 22 bases spanning the gap. The CDR3 extends over 20 amino acids. CDR3 residues: CASSVNVPTSLPPNTGELFF. As DNA, the CDR3 is TGTGCCAGCAGCGTAAACGTGCCAACCTCTCTCCCTCCGAACACCGGGGAGCTGTTTTTT.

The chain carries TRBV28 and TRBJ2-7, with TRBD2 matching 7 bases. The CDR3 has 14 residues. V was clipped by 7 bases and J by 5 bases; unmatched bases: 11. Germline CDR1 and CDR2: MDHEN and SYDVKM. The CDR3 loop is CASKIAGEPHEQYF. In DNA form, the CDR3 reads TGTGCCAGCAAAATAGCGGGTGAGCCACACGAGCAGTACTTC.

The rearrangement uses TRBV11-1 and TRBJ2-3, with TRBD1 as a possible D gene (5 bases). The germline gives CDR1 SGHAT, CDR2 FQDESV (reference sequence). The CDR3 has 17 residues. V was shortened by 0 bases and J by 4 bases, with 17 bases between the two germline ends. The CDR3 nucleotides are TGTGCCAGCAGCTTAGCGTATTTAGGGGTTTCAGCAGATACGCAGTATTTT. Translation: CASSLAYLGVSADTQYF.

This clone showed up just a few times. The J gene is TRBJ2-2, the V gene TRBV27, with no clear D. The CDR3 totals 14 residues. CDR1 is MNHEY and CDR2 is SMNVEV in the germline V gene (reference sequence). Trimming stripped 5 bases from V and 1 base from J, with 8 bases between. CDR3 sequence reads: CASSRDWNTGELFF. The DNA for the CDR3 is TGTGCCAGCAGTCGAGACTGGAACACCGGGGAGCTGTTTTTT.

This clone was detected only a few times. The chain carries TRBV5-4 and TRBJ1-5; D not certain. This CDR3 region has 14 residues. The V and J ends lost 5 bases and 5 bases respectively, with 14 bases between them. The germline V gene encodes CDR1 SGHNT and CDR2 YYREEE (reference sequence). As DNA, the CDR3 is TGTGCCAGCAGTCCCCGACGGAACGATCAGCCCCAGCATTTT. It codes for CASSPRRNDQPQHF.

The J gene is TRBJ2-7, the V gene TRBV7-8, with D perhaps matching TRBD1 (6 bases). Trimming took off 4 bases at V and 0 bases at J, with 16 bases between the two ends. The germline gives CDR1 SGHVS, CDR2 FQNEAQ. The CDR3 runs to 16 residues. This chain's CDR3 is CASSSTGHPSSYEQYF. The CDR3 nucleotides read TGTGCCAGCAGCTCCACAGGGCACCCTAGCTCCTACGAGCAGTACTTC.

V is TRBV7-2 and J is TRBJ2-7; D uncertain. V was cut by 1 base and J by 1 base, with 11 bases left in between. Per the germline V gene, CDR1 is SGHTA and CDR2 is FQGNSA. The CDR3 loop spans 15 amino acids. This CDR3 is CASSLGAGISYEQYF. The CDR3 coding sequence is TGTGCCAGCAGCTTAGGGGCCGGAATTTCCTACGAGCAGTACTTC.

This chain uses TRBV28 with TRBJ2-5, with TRBD2 matching over 11 bases. Per the germline V gene, CDR1 is MDHEN and CDR2 is SYDVKM. V gave up 10 bases and J gave up 3 bases; unmatched junction bases: 10. The CDR3 runs to 15 residues. The CDR3 is CATETGTSGEETQYF. The CDR3 DNA reads as TGTGCCACCGAGACCGGGACTAGCGGAGAAGAGACCCAGTACTTC.

The chain recombines TRBV6-5 with TRBJ2-7, with TRBD1 matching over 8 bases. CDR3 size: 16 residues. Germline assignment: CDR1 MNHEY and CDR2 SVGAGI. With V trimmed by 0 bases and J by 2 bases, 6 bases remained unmatched. The CDR3 sequence: CASSYSNRGSTYEQYF. The CDR3 nucleotides read TGTGCCAGCAGTTACTCCAACAGGGGGTCCACCTACGAGCAGTACTTC.

The CDR3 nucleotides read TGTGCCAGCACCCCGCAGGGTCCGCCCGAGCAGTACTTC. It codes for CASTPQGPPEQYF. The gene calls are TRBV2 and TRBJ2-7; D is possibly TRBD1 (5 bases). V gave up 7 bases and J gave up 6 bases, with 16 bases separating them. Germline V gives CDR1 SNHLY, CDR2 FYNNEI. The CDR3 is made up of 13 amino acids.

The V and J genes are TRBV7-3 and TRBJ1-2; a possible D gene is TRBD1 (5 bases). Trimming shortened V by 0 bases and J by 0 bases, and 11 bases separated the two germline ends. Germline assignment: CDR1 SGHTA and CDR2 FQGTGA. CDR3 size: 16 residues. CDR3 loop: CASSLTPAGANYGYTF. As DNA, the CDR3 is TGTGCCAGCAGCTTAACGCCGGCGGGGGCTAACTATGGCTACACCTTC.

The chain joins TRBV28 to TRBJ1-2, with 7 positions matching TRBD1. Trimming cost V 7 bases and J 2 bases; bases outside gene matches: 10. The CDR3 has 15 residues. Germline V CDR1 and CDR2: MDHEN, SYDVKM. In DNA form, the CDR3 reads TGTGCCAGCAATCTGAGGGACAGCCAAAACTATGGCTACACCTTC. Its translation: CASNLRDSQNYGYTF.

This chain joins TRBV14 and TRBJ2-5, with 8 bases fitting TRBD2. J was trimmed by 4 bases and V by 0 bases; bases with no gene match: 13. This CDR3 contains 18 residues. The germline V gene encodes CDR1 SGHDN and CDR2 FVKESK. The CDR3 coding sequence is TGTGCCAGCAGCCAAGATTACACCCTAGCGGGTCGTTTAGAGACCCAGTACTTC. Translation: CASSQDYTLAGRLETQYF. The full variable domain, completed using reference TRBV14 and TRBJ2-5, is EAGVTQFPSHSVIEKGQTVTLRCDPISGHDNLYWYRRVMGKEIKFLLHFVKESKQDESGMPNNRFLAERTGGTYSTLKVQPAELEDSGVYFCASSQDYTLAGRLETQYFGPGTRLLVL.

The rearrangement uses TRBV25-1 and TRBJ2-3; D uncertain. The germline V gene encodes CDR1 MGHDK and CDR2 SYGVNS. This CDR3 is built from 14 residues. V was shortened by 5 bases and J by 0 bases, with 9 bases between the two germline ends. The CDR3: CASSKPDSTDTQYF. In nucleotides, the CDR3 is TGTGCCAGCAGTAAACCAGACAGCACAGATACGCAGTATTTT.

This clone appeared once. The CDR3 nucleotides are TGTGCCAGCAGCTTGGAGCCCCCCGGGACTCAAAGCTCCTACGAGCAGTACTTC. It specifies CASSLEPPGTQSSYEQYF. The rearrangement joins TRBV5-4 to TRBJ2-7; TRBD2 is a possible D gene (6 bases). The ends were cut back, 0 bases at V and 0 bases at J, with 19 bases in the middle. The CDR3 contains 18 residues. Germline values: CDR1 SGHNT, CDR2 YYREEE (reference sequence).

V and J are TRBV19 and TRBJ2-7; D not resolved. The V and J ends lost 6 bases and 3 bases respectively, with 12 bases between them. From germline, CDR1 is LNHDA and CDR2 SQIVND (reference sequence). This CDR3 is 13 amino acids long. The CDR3 reads CASSTLIGYEQYF. CDR3 sequence (DNA): TGTGCCAGTAGCACCCTCATAGGCTACGAGCAGTACTTC.

The chain links TRBV5-1 to TRBJ2-1, with D perhaps TRBD2 (6 bases). The V end lost 9 bases, the J end lost 9 bases, and 16 bases lay between the germline ends. The germline CDR1 and CDR2 sequences are SGHRS and YFSETQ. CDR3 length: 12 amino acids. The DNA of the CDR3 is TGCGCCATCAGACTAGAGTGGGGTGAGCAGTTCTTC. It encodes CAIRLEWGEQFF.

J is TRBJ2-7 and V is TRBV27; no reliable D call. CDR1 is MNHEY and CDR2 is SMNVEV in the germline V gene (reference sequence). The CDR3 length is 13 residues. The V end was cut by 6 bases, the J end by 3 bases, with 12 bases between. The CDR3 loop is CASSSRKDYEQYF. The CDR3 DNA sequence: TGTGCCAGCAGCTCCCGCAAGGACTACGAGCAGTACTTC.

This clone was found once. The genes are TRBV18 and TRBJ2-1; D is undetermined. Deletions cut 6 bases from V and 10 bases from J, with 19 bases between. Germline V lookup: CDR1 KGHSH, CDR2 LQKENI. The CDR3 has 14 amino acids. The CDR3 DNA sequence: TGTGCCAGCTCCCTCTTCGACCCACCAGGAGAGCAGTTCTTC. Translated, it gives CASSLFDPPGEQFF.

The chain is built from TRBV6-6 and TRBJ2-1; D perhaps matches TRBD1 (5 bases). Per germline, CDR1 MNHNY and CDR2 SVGAGI (reference sequence). Trimming cost V 0 bases and J 0 bases, with 6 bases left between them. The CDR3 is made up of 15 amino acids. CDR3 DNA sequence: TGTGCCAGCAGTTACTCCCAGGGCTCCTACAATGAGCAGTTCTTC. It is translated as CASSYSQGSYNEQFF.

The table lists this clone with a few counts. The chain combines TRBV19 with TRBJ2-7; 8 bases are shared with TRBD2. Losses at the gene ends were 3 bases for V and 5 bases for J; bases not matched to a gene: 6. This CDR3 has 14 residues. The germline gives CDR1 LNHDA, CDR2 SQIVND (reference sequence). As DNA, the CDR3 is TGTGCCAGTAGTATGGGACTAGGGGAAGACGAGCAGTACTTC. Protein sequence: CASSMGLGEDEQYF.

V usage is TRBV11-2 and J usage is TRBJ2-4; 9 bases agree with TRBD1. Germline CDR1 is SGHAT and CDR2 is FQNNGV. The CDR3 sequence is 16 residues long. With 5 bases clipped from V and 8 bases from J, the junction kept 13 bases outside the gene matches. As DNA, the CDR3 is TGTGCCAGCAGCACCCACAGGGGGCCGCAGGCATACATTCAGTACTTC. The encoded protein is CASSTHRGPQAYIQYF.

In the case of this clone: Other DNA sequences within the sample encode an identical CDR3. The CDR3 protein is CASSPDYGYTF. The CDR3 DNA is TGTGCCAGCAGTCCGGACTATGGCTACACCTTC. The chain has TRBV7-9 and TRBJ1-2; D uncertain. V lost 6 bases to trimming and J lost 3 bases, with 5 bases between them. In germline, CDR1 is SEHNR, CDR2 FQNEAQ (reference sequence). The CDR3 has 11 amino acids.

The V and J genes are TRBV10-3 and TRBJ2-7, with 8 positions matching TRBD1. The CDR3 sequence is 14 residues long. Germline V gene sequence: CDR1 ENHRY, CDR2 SYGVKD. The V segment lost 10 bases and the J segment 5 bases; nucleotides outside the gene matches: 13. CDR3 loop: CATGGTGIPHEQYF. CDR3 coding DNA: TGTGCCACCGGAGGGACAGGCATTCCTCACGAGCAGTACTTC.

A note on this clone: Other DNA sequences in the sample encode the same CDR3. The chain recombines TRBV12-5 with TRBJ2-2, with no clear D. CDR3 length equals 12 residues. V dropped 5 bases and J dropped 5 bases, with 6 bases sitting between them. The germline V gene encodes CDR1 LGHNT and CDR2 FRNRAP. The CDR3 DNA is TGTGCTAGTGGTCTAGGGACCGGGGAGCTGTTTTTT. It yields the protein CASGLGTGELFF.

The chain uses TRBV19 and TRBJ2-2, with D possibly being TRBD1 or TRBD2 (5 bases each). The CDR3 sequence is 13 residues long. V was pared by 10 bases and J by 6 bases, with 15 bases between. Germline V CDR1 and CDR2: LNHDA, SQIVND (reference sequence). In DNA, the CDR3 is TGTGCCATTGGGACGTTAGGGGCCGGGGAGCTGTTTTTT. It codes for CAIGTLGAGELFF.